This TCR beta chain was captured in a study of T cell responses to AZD1222 COVID-19 vaccine (dated by TCRdb to the early 2020s). For context, the study as a whole: Because spike-specific TCR depth and breadth did not differ between the two schedules, AZD1222 recipients who got a second dose at roughly 4 weeks were pooled with those who got a second dose at roughly 12 weeks. TCR sequencing was performed for 230 to 250 trial participants, of whom about 200 were given two doses of AZD1222 and some 26 were given two doses of MenACWY control vaccine. Enrollment into the trials was organized by age into subgroups of 18-55, 56-69 and 70-plus years, and those subgroups contained roughly 140, 27 and 60 TCR-sequenced participants, respectively.

CDR1 and CDR2, looked up from the germline V gene, are SGHRS and YFSETQ. The CDR3 measures 12 amino acids from cysteine to phenylalanine. The sequence is cut down to CDR3 DNA, 36 bases in frame from base 1. V drops 1 base and J drops 3 bases, leaving 5 bases in between. Beyond this particular receptor, the publication reports: The whole spike protein was spanned by vaccine-associated CD4 TCRs, and dominant responses were seen in regions 160-218 and 743-854. Reportedly, almost half of the unique spike-specific TCRs recognized epitopes lying outside the regions that are mutated in the B.1.351 and B.1.1.7 variants. Because no day 14 peak-response samples were available, the repertoires could be characterized only after the peak T cell response. In the small 56-69-year group, the increase in depth fell short of significance, most likely because of low power. Only six AZD1222 recipients were SARS-CoV-2 seropositive at baseline, limiting conclusions about previously exposed vaccinees. Participants were mostly white British, with more females than males. The authors suggested clonal diversity may have been underestimated. After two AZD1222 doses, both the breadth and the depth of spike-specific TCRs were significantly higher than at day 0 and than in MenACWY recipients.

The CDR3 regions of human TCRbeta chains were analyzed by immunosequencing. In the source study's methods: Repertoire TCRs were checked for matches against a reference library of SARS-CoV-2-specific TCRs that had been generated using the MIRA antigen-specificity platform. Breadth was defined as the fraction of unique TCRs that were SARS-CoV-2-associated. Depth was defined as the fraction of total T cells that were SARS-CoV-2-associated. Using the MIRA data, every spike-specific TCR was mapped to the spike region that the TCR reacted to and assigned to either a CD4 or a CD8 class. Log10-transformed breadth and depth values were compared by one-way ANOVA with Sidak's multiple comparisons tests. TCRdb retrieved this table from immuneACCESS and kept in-frame rearrangements only. Not all clones are present; in checked studies, unresolved V genes account for under half, and no reason is known for the remainder. V and J calls and clone size are those listed in that table; D and trimming were worked out from the DNA. This sample is represented by 140,000 to 150,000 clones; about 94% of them were singletons. The ten most abundant clones make up just over 5% of the sample.

On this clone itself: Its recognized antigen is unknown. Base qualities were left out, and no much larger clone turns up one base away.

The meaning of the sample's time point label: baseline before first vaccination. The vaccinee samples were drawn from two UK trials, COV001 and COV002, one of which was a single-blind randomized controlled phase 2/3 trial testing AZD1222 (ChAdOx1 nCoV-19) in healthy adults. Trial participant PBMC samples were collected at day 0 and day 28 after the second dose for TCRbeta chain sequencing. The sequence joins TRBV5-1 to TRBJ2-7; confidence is insufficient to name the D gene. The specimen was peripheral blood, collected on day 0 of AZD1222 vaccination. The TCR comes from an adult in good health. CDR3 reads: CASSLPNYEQYF. The nucleotide sequence reads as follows: TGCGCCAGCAGCTTGCCTAACTACGAGCAGTACTTC.